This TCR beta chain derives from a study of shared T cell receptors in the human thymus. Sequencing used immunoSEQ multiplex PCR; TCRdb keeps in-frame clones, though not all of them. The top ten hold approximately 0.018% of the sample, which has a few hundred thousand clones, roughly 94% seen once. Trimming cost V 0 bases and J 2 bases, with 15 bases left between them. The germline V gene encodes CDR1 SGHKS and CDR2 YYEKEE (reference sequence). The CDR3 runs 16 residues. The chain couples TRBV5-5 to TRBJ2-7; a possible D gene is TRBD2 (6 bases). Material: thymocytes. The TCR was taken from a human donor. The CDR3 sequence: CASSLVRRDFPYEQYF. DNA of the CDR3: TGTGCCAGCAGCTTGGTTCGGCGGGACTTTCCCTACGAGCAGTACTTC.